Listed below are T cell receptor beta chains from one sample, sequenced in a study of human thymus T cells. Clones were sequenced by immunoSEQ multiplex PCR, and TCRdb holds only the in-frame ones, with some missing. The sample has 60,000 to 75,000 clones, 90% to 95% seen once. Specimen: thymus tissue. These receptors all stem from a girl less than two years old with a congenital heart defect but otherwise immunologically healthy. CDR3s include the opening cysteine and the closing phenylalanine or tryptophan. The D gene is left open where the match is weak.

d_gene | j_gene | v_gene | CDR3aa
TRBD1 | TRBJ2-3 | TRBV19 | CASSIVRKGQGADTQYF
TRBD2 | TRBJ2-7 | TRBV30 | CAWSPKGIPGGSYEQYF
TRBD2 | TRBJ2-3 | TRBV5-1 | CASSPARRREGPDTQYF
TRBD1 | TRBJ1-3 | TRBV28 | CASSPTGGFGNTIYF
- | TRBJ2-3 | TRBV7-6 | CATQRGPRTDTQYF
- | TRBJ2-6 | TRBV2 | CASSAGRKSSGANVLTF
- | TRBJ1-2 | TRBV6-6 | CASRGYYYGYTF
- | TRBJ2-5 | TRBV7-3 | CASSLKRDLGETQYF
- | TRBJ1-2 | TRBV29-1 | CSGLYPGEDGYTF
- | TRBJ1-2 | TRBV5-6 | CASSFAGRAHGYTF